This T cell receptor (beta chain) originates from a study of T-cell reconstitution after alpha-beta-depleted transplantation in children. The CDR3 is 14 residues long. The germline CDR1 and CDR2 sequences are MNHEY and SVGEGT. V was cut by 2 bases and J by 6 bases, with 11 bases left in between. This clonotype was counted only a few times. Preparation of the TCRbeta library was carried out with unique molecular identifiers. One entry per CDR3 protein, called by TCRdb with MiXCR from the PCR reads. This sample carries about half a million distinct CDR3 sequences, under 15% of them seen once, and the ten largest clones take around 6.1%.

This TCR derives from a human donor who donated a stem cell graft to a child with combined immunodeficiency. Specimen: PBMCs from the stem cell graft donor, collected from the stem cell graft. The V call is TRBV6-2 or TRBV6-3, the J call TRBJ2-1; no firm D call. The CDR3: CASSYPLRRNEQFF. As DNA, the CDR3 is TGTGCCAGCAGTTACCCGTTAAGACGCAATGAGCAGTTCTTC.